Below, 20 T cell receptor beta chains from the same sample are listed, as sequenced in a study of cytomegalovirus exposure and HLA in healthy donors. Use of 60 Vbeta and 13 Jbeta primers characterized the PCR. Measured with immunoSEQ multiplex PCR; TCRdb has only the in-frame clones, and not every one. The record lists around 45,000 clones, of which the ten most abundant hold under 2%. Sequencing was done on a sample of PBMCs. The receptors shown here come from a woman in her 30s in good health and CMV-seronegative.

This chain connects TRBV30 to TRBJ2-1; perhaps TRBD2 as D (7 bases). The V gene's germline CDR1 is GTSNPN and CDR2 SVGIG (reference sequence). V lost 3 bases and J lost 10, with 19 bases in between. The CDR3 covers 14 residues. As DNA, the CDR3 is TGTGCCTGGAGAGGGGGGGAAGATGCAGGCGAGCAGTTCTTC. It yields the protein CAWRGGEDAGEQFF.

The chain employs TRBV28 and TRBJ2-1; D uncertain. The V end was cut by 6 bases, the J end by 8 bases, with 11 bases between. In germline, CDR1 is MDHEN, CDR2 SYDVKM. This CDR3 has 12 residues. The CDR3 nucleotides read TGTGCCAGCAGATCCCCTCCCGATGAGCAGTTCTTC. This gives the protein CASRSPPDEQFF.

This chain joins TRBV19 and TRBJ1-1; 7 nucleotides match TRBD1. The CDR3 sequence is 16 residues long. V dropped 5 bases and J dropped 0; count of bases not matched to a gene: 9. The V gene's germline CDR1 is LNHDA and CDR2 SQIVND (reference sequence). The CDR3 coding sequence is TGTGCCAGTAGTCTGGCGGGACAGTATTTGAACACTGAAGCTTTCTTT. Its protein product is CASSLAGQYLNTEAFF.

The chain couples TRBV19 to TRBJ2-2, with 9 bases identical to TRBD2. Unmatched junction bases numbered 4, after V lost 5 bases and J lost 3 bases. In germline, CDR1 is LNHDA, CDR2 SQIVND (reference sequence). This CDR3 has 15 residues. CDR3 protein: CASSLAGGYTGELFF. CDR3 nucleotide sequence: TGTGCCAGTAGTTTGGCGGGAGGGTACACCGGGGAGCTGTTTTTT.

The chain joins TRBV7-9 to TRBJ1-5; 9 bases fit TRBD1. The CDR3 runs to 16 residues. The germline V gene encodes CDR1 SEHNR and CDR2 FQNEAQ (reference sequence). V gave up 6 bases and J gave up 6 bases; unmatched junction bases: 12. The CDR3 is CASSRESGTGFQPQHF. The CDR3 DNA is TGTGCCAGCAGTCGGGAATCCGGGACAGGGTTTCAGCCCCAGCATTTT.

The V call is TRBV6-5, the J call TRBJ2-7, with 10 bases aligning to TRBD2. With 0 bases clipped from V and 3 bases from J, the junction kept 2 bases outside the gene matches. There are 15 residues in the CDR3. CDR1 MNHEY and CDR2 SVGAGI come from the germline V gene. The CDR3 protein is CASSYSRTSGYEQYF. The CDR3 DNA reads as TGTGCCAGCAGTTACTCGAGGACTAGCGGCTACGAGCAGTACTTC.

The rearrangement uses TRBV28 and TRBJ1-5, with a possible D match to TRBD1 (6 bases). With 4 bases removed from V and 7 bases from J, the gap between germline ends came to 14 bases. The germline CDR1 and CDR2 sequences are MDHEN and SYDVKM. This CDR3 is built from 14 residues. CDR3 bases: TGTGCCAGCAGTTGGACAGAAGTAGGGCAGCCCCAGCATTTT. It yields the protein CASSWTEVGQPQHF.

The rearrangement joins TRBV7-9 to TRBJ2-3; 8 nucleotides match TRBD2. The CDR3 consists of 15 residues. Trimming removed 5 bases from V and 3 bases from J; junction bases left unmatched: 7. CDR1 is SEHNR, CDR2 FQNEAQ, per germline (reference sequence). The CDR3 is CASSLPGGRTDTQYF. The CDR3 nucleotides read TGTGCCAGCAGCCTCCCAGGCGGGAGGACAGATACGCAGTATTTT. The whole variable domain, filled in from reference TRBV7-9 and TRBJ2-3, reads DTGVSQNPRHKITKRGQNVTFRCDPISEHNRLYWYRQTLGQGPEFLTYFQNEAQLEKSRLLSDRFSAERPKGSFSTLEIQRTEQGDSAMYLCASSLPGGRTDTQYFGPGTRLTVL.

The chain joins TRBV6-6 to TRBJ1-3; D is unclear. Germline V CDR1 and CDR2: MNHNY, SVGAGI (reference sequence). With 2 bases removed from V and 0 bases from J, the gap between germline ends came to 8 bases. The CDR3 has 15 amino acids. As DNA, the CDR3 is TGTGCCAGCAGTTACGAAACGGTCTCTGGAAACACCATATATTTT. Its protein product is CASSYETVSGNTIYF.

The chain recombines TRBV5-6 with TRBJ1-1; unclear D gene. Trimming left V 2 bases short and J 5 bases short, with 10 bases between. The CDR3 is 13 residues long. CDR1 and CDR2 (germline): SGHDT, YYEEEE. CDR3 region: CASSFQDRTEAFF. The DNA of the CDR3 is TGTGCCAGCAGCTTCCAGGATCGGACTGAAGCTTTCTTT. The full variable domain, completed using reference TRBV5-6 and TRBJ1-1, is DAGVTQSPTHLIKTRGQQVTLRCSPKSGHDTVSWYQQALGQGPQFIFQYYEEEERQRGNFPDRFSGHQFPNYSSELNVNALLLGDSALYLCASSFQDRTEAFFGQGTRLTVV.

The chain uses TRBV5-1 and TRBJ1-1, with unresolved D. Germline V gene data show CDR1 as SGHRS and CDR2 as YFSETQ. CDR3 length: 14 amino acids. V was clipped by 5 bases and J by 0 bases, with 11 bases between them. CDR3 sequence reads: CASRGGWVNTEAFF. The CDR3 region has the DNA TGCGCCAGCAGGGGAGGTTGGGTGAACACTGAAGCTTTCTTT.

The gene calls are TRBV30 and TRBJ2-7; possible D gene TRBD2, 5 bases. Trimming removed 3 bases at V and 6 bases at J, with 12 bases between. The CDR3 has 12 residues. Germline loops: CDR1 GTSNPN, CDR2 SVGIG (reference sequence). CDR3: CAWRWESGEQYF. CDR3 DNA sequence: TGTGCCTGGAGGTGGGAGAGCGGCGAGCAGTACTTC.

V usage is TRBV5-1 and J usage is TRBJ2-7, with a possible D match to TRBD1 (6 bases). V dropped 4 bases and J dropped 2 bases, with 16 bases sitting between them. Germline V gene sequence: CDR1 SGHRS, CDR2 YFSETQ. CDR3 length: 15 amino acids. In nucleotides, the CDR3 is TGCGCCAGCAGCCCCGAAGGGACACGGACCTACGAGCAGTACTTC. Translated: CASSPEGTRTYEQYF.

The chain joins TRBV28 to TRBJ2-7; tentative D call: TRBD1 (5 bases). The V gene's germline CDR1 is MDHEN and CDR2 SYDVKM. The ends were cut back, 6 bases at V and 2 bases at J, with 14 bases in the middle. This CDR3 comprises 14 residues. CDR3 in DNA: TGTGCCAGCAGGCGCGGACACCTTACCTACGAGCAGTACTTC. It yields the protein CASRRGHLTYEQYF.

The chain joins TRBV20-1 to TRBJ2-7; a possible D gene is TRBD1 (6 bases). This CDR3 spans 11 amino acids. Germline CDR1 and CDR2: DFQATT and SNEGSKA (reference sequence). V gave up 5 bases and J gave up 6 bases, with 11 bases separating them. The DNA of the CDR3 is TGCAGTGCTGACGACAGGTTCGAGCAGTACTTC. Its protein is CSADDRFEQYF.

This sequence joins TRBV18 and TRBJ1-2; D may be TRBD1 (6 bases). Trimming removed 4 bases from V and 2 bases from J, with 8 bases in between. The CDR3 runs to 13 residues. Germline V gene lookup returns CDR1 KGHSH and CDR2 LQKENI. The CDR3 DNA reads TGTGCCAGCTCACGAGGACAGAACTATGGCTACACCTTC. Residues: CASSRGQNYGYTF.

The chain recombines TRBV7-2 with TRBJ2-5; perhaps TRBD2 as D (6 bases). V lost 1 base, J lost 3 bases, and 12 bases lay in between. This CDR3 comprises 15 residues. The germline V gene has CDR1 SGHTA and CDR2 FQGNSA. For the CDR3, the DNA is TGTGCCAGCAGCTTAGTAGGTGGGGGGAAAGAGACCCAGTACTTC. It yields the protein CASSLVGGGKETQYF. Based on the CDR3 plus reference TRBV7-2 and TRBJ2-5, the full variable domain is GAGVSQSPSNKVTEKGKDVELRCDPISGHTALYWYRQSLGQGLEFLIYFQGNSAPDKSGLPSDRFSAERTGGSVSTLTIQRTQQEDSAVYLCASSLVGGGKETQYFGPGTRLLVL.

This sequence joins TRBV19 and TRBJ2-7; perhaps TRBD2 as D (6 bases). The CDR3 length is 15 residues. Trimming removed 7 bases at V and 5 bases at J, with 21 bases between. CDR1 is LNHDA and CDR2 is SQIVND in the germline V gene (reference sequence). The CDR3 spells CASTPGPGGWNEQYF. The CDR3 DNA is TGTGCCAGTACTCCGGGTCCCGGAGGGTGGAACGAGCAGTACTTC. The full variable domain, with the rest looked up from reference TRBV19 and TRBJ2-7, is DGGITQSPKYLFRKEGQNVTLSCEQNLNHDAMYWYRQDPGQGLRLIYYSQIVNDFQKGDIAEGYSVSREKKESFPLTVTSAQKNPTAFYLCASTPGPGGWNEQYFGPGTRLTVT.

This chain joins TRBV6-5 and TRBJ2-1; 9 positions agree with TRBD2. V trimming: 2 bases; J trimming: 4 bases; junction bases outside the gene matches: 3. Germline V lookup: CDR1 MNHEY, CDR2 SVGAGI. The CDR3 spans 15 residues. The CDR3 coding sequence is TGTGCCAGCAGTTACGATAGCGGGAGTTACAATGAGCAGTTCTTC. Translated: CASSYDSGSYNEQFF.

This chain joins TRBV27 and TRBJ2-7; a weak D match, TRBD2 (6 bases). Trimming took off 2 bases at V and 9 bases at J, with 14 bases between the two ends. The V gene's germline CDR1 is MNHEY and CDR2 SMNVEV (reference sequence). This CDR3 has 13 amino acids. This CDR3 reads CASSLGRRDRQYF. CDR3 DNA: TGTGCCAGCAGTTTAGGTCGGCGGGATAGGCAGTACTTC.